This T cell receptor beta chain appears in the sequencing data of a study of blood T cells in healthy people across ages. On the study more broadly: About one barcoded beta molecule was captured per two T cells (by template switching).

Donation came from healthy Caucasian individuals in Russia who were aged about 6 to 100. This clonotype was observed a few times. There are 13 residues in the CDR3. V shed 7 bases, J shed 8 bases, and the junction held 7 bases outside the gene matches. The second PCR ran roughly 6 to 11 cycles with a sample-barcoded 5' primer and J-beta primers. Using its own MiXCR run on the 5' RACE reads, TCRdb lists one record per CDR3 protein. The table records over 1.5 million distinct CDR3 sequences, roughly 52% of them present only once. Material for sequencing was blood. The gene calls are TRBV12-3 or TRBV12-4 and TRBJ2-1, with 8 nucleotides matching TRBD2. The TCR was taken from a woman in her thirties or forties in good health. CDR3 nucleotides: TGTGCCAGCACCCCGGGGGGGGTCCATGAGCAGTTCTTC. Its protein is CASTPGGVHEQFF.